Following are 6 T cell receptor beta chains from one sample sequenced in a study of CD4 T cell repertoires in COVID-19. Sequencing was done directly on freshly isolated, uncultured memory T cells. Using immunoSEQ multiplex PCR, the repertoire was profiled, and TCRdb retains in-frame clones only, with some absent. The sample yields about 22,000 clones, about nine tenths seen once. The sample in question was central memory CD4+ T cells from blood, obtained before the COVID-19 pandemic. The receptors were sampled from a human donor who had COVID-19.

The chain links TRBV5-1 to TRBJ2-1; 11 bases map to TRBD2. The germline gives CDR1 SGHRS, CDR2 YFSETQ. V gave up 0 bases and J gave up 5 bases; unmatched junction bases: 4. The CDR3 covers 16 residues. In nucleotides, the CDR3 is TGCGCCAGCAGCTTGGCCTGGGGACTAGCGGACAATGAGCAGTTCTTC. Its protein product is CASSLAWGLADNEQFF. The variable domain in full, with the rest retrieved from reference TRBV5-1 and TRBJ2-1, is KAGVTQTPRYLIKTRGQQVTLSCSPISGHRSVSWYQQTPGQGLQFLFEYFSETQRNKGNFPGRFSGRQFSNSRSEMNVSTLELGDSALYLCASSLAWGLADNEQFFGPGTRLTVL.

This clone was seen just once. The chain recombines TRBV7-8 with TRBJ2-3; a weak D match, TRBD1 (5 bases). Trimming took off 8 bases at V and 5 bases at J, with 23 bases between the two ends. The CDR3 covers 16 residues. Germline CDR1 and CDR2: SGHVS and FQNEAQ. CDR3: CASQPLLQGTGDTQYF. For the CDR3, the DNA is TGTGCCAGCCAGCCGTTACTCCAGGGAACGGGAGATACGCAGTATTTT.

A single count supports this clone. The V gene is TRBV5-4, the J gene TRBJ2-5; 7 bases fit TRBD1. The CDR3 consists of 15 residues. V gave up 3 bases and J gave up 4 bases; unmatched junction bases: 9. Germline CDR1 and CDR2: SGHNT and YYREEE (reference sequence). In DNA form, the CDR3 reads TGTGCCAGCAGCTCAAAGACAGGGCTCGGAGAGACCCAGTACTTC. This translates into CASSSKTGLGETQYF.

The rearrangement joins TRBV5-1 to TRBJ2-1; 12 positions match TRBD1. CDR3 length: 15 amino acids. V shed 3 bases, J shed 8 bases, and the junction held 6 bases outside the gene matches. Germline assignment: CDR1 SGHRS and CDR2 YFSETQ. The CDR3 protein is CASSWGQGARDEQFF. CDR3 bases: TGCGCCAGCAGCTGGGGACAGGGGGCGAGGGATGAGCAGTTCTTC.

For the CDR3, the DNA is TGCGCCAGCAGCTTTGACAGGGTGAGGCCCTCTGGAAACACCATATATTTT. Amino acids: CASSFDRVRPSGNTIYF. V gene TRBV5-1 combines with J gene TRBJ1-3; 7 bases match TRBD1. The CDR3 is 17 residues long. Trimming cost V 2 bases and J 0 bases; bases outside gene matches: 8. Germline values: CDR1 SGHRS, CDR2 YFSETQ. Supplemented by reference TRBV5-1 and TRBJ1-3, the full variable domain reads KAGVTQTPRYLIKTRGQQVTLSCSPISGHRSVSWYQQTPGQGLQFLFEYFSETQRNKGNFPGRFSGRQFSNSRSEMNVSTLELGDSALYLCASSFDRVRPSGNTIYFGEGSWLTVV.

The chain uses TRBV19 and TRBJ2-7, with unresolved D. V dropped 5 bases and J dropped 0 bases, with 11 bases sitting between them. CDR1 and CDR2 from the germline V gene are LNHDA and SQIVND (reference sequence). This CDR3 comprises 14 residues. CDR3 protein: CASSVQVFSYEQYF. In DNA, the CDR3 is TGTGCCAGTAGTGTCCAGGTGTTCTCCTACGAGCAGTACTTC.